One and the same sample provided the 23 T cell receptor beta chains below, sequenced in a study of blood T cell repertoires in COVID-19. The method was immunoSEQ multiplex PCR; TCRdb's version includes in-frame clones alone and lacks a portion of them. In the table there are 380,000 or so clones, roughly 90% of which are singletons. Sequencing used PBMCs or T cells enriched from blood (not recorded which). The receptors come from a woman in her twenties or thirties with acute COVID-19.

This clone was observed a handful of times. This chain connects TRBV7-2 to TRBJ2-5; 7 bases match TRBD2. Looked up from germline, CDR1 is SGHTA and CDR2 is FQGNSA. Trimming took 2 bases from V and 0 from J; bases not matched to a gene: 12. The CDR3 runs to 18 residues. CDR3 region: CASSLKPLSGIHQETQYF. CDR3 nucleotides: TGTGCCAGCAGCTTAAAGCCGCTAAGCGGGATCCACCAAGAGACCCAGTACTTC.

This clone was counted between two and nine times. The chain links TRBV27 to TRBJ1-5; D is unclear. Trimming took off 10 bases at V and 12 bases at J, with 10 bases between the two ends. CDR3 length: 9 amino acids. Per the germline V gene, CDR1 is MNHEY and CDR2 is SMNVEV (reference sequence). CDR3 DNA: TGTGCCACCCCGGGGAGCCAGCATTTT. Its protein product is CATPGSQHF.

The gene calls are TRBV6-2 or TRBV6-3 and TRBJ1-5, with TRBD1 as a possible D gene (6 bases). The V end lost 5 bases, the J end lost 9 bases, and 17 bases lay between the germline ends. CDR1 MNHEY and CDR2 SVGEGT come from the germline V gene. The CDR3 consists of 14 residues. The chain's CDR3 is CASSLLTGRAPQHF. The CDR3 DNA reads TGTGCCAGCAGTCTTCTGACAGGTCGGGCGCCCCAGCATTTT.

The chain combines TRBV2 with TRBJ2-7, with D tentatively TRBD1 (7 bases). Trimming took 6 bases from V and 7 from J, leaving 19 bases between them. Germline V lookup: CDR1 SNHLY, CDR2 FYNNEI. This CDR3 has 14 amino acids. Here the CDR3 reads CASSLLGGAGEQYF. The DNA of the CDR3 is TGTGCCAGCAGCCTACTAGGGGGCGCGGGGGAGCAGTACTTC.

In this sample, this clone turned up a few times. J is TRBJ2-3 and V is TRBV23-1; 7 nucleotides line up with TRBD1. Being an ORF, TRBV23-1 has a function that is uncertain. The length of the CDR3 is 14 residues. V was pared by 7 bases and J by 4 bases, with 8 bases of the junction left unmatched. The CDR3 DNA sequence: TGCGCCAGCATGACAGGGAGAGTCCCAGATACGCAGTATTTT. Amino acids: CASMTGRVPDTQYF.

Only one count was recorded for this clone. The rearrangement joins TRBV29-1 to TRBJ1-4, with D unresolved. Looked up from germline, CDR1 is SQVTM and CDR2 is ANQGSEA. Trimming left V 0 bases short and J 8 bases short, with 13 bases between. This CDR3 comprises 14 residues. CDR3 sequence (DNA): TGCAGCGTTGAAGATCCCGCCCTCAGGGAAAAACTGTTTTTT. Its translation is CSVEDPALREKLFF.

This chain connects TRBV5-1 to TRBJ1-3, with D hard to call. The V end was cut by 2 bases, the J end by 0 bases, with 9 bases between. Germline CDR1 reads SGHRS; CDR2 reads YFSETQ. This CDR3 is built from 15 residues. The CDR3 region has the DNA TGCGCCAGCAGCTTTGAGGGAGTCTCTGGAAACACCATATATTTT. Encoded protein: CASSFEGVSGNTIYF.

For the CDR3, the DNA is TGCGCCAGCAGCTTGGATCCGGGGGTGGGAGGCTACACCTTC. This encodes CASSLDPGVGGYTF. V gene TRBV5-1 combines with J gene TRBJ1-2, with D perhaps TRBD1 (5 bases). The CDR3 has 14 amino acids. V lost 0 bases and J lost 8, with 14 bases in between. Per germline, CDR1 SGHRS and CDR2 YFSETQ.

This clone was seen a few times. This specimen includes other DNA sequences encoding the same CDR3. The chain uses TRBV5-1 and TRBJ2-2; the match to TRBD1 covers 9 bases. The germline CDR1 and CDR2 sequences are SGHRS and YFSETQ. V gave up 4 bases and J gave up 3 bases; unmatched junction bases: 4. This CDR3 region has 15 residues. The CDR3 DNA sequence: TGCGCCAGCAGCGACCGGGACAGGGACACCGGGGAGCTGTTTTTT. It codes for CASSDRDRDTGELFF.

The CDR3 region is CASSEDRRNNQPQHF. Here the CDR3 DNA reads TGTGCCAGCAGTGAGGATAGGAGAAACAATCAGCCCCAGCATTTT. V is TRBV2 and J is TRBJ1-5; D uncertain. The CDR3 contains 15 residues. Germline CDR1 reads SNHLY; CDR2 reads FYNNEI. V was trimmed by 3 bases and J by 3 bases, leaving 12 bases between them.

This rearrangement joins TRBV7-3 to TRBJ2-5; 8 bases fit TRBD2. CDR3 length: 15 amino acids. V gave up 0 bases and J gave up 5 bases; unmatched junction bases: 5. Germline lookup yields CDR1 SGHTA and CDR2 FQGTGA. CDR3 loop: CASSLTRGGRETQYF. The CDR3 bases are TGTGCCAGCAGCTTAACCCGGGGGGGCCGCGAGACCCAGTACTTC.

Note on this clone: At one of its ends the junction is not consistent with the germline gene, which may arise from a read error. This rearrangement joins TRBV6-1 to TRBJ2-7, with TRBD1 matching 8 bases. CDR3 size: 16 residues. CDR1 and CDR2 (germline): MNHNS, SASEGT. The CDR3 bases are TGTGCCAGCAGTGAATCGGCCAGGGGGCTTACCTCCCCGAGGATTTTC. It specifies CASSESARGLTSPRIF.

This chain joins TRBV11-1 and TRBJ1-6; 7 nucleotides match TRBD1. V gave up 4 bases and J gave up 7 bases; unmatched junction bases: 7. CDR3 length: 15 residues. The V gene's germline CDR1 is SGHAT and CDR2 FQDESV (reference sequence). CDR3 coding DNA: TGTGCCAGCAGCTCACAGGGGATGGGGAATTCACCCCTCCACTTT. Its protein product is CASSSQGMGNSPLHF. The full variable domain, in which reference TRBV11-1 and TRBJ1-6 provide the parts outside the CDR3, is EAEVAQSPRYKITEKSQAVAFWCDPISGHATLYWYRQILGQGPELLVQFQDESVVDDSQLPKDRFSAERLKGVDSTLKIQPAELGDSAMYLCASSSQGMGNSPLHFGNGTRLTVT.

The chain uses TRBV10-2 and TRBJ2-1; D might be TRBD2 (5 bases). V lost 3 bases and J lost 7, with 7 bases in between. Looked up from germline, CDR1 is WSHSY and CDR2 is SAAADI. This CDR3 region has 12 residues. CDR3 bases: TGCGCCAGCAGTGATCAGCGGAATGAGCAGTTCTTC. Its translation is CASSDQRNEQFF.

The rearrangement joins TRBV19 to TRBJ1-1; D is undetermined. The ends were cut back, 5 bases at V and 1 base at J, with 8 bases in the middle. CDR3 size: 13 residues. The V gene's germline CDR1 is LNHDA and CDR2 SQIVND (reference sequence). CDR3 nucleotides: TGTGCCAGTAGTTTCCAGGAGAACACTGAAGCTTTCTTT. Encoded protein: CASSFQENTEAFF. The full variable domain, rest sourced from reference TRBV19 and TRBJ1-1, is DGGITQSPKYLFRKEGQNVTLSCEQNLNHDAMYWYRQDPGQGLRLIYYSQIVNDFQKGDIAEGYSVSREKKESFPLTVTSAQKNPTAFYLCASSFQENTEAFFGQGTRLTVV.

The CDR3 is CASSKARAGPYEQYF. CDR3 DNA: TGTGCCAGCAGCAAAGCGCGGGCGGGTCCCTACGAGCAGTACTTC. The rearrangement uses TRBV21-1 and TRBJ2-7; the D segment call TRBD2 is taken from the table without a DNA check. TRBV21-1 is a listed pseudogene. The CDR3 consists of 15 residues.

CDR3 DNA sequence: TGTGCCACCCGAGAGGCGGGAGGCTGGGGTCAGCCCCAGCATTTT. Its translation is CATREAGGWGQPQHF. The V and J genes are TRBV19 and TRBJ1-5; D not certain. The CDR3 runs to 15 residues. Germline CDR1 LNHDA, CDR2 SQIVND (reference sequence). Trimming took off 10 bases at V and 6 bases at J, with 22 bases between the two ends.

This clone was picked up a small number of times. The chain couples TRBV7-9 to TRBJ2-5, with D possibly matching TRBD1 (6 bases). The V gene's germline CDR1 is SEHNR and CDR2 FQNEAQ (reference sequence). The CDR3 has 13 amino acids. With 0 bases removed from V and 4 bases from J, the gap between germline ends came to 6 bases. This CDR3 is CASSLAGGETQYF. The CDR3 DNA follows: TGTGCCAGCAGCTTAGCAGGGGGAGAGACCCAGTACTTC. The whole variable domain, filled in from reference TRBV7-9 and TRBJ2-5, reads DTGVSQNPRHKITKRGQNVTFRCDPISEHNRLYWYRQTLGQGPEFLTYFQNEAQLEKSRLLSDRFSAERPKGSFSTLEIQRTEQGDSAMYLCASSLAGGETQYFGPGTRLLVL.

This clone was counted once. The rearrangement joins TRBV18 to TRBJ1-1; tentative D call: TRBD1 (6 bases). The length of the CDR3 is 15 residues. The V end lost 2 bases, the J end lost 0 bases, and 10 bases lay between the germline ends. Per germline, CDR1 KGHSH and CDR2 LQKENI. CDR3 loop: CASSPGQSLNTEAFF. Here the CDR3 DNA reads TGTGCCAGCTCACCAGGACAGAGCTTGAACACTGAAGCTTTCTTT.

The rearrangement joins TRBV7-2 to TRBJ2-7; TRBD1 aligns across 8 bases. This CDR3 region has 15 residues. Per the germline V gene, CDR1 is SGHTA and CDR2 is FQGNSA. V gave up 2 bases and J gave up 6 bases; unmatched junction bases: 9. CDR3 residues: CASSLRGRGQGEQYF. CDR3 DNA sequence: TGTGCCAGCAGCTTACGGGGTAGAGGACAGGGCGAGCAGTACTTC.

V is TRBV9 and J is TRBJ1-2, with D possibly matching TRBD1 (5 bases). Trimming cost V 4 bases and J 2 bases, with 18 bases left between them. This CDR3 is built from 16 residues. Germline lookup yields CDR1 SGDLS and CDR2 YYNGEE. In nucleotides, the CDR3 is TGTGCCAGCAGCCCGGGGGGGGGAGTCACGAACTATGGCTACACCTTC. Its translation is CASSPGGGVTNYGYTF.

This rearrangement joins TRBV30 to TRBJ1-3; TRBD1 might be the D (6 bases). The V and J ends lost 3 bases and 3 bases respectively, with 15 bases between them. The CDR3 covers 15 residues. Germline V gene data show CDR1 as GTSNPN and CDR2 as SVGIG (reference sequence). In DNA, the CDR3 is TGTGCCTGGAGGACTCTCCAGGGGTTTGGAAACACCATATATTTT. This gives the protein CAWRTLQGFGNTIYF. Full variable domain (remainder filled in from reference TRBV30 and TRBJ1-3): SQTIHQWPATLVQPVGSPLSLECTVEGTSNPNLYWYRQAAGRGLQLLFYSVGIGQISSEVPQNLSASRPQDRQFILSSKKLLLSDSGFYLCAWRTLQGFGNTIYFGEGSWLTVV.

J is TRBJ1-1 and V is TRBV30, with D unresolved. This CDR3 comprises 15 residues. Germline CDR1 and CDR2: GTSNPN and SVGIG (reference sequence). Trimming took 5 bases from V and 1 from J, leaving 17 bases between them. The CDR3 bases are TGTGCCTGGCAAAATACCCTCGGGTCGAACACTGAAGCTTTCTTT. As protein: CAWQNTLGSNTEAFF.